The 27 T cell receptor beta chains below all came from one sample that was sequenced in a study of blood T cells in healthy people across ages. A second PCR, run for about 7 to 11 cycles, used a sample-barcoded 5' primer plus a J-beta primer mix. TCRdb re-analysed the 5' RACE reads in MiXCR, keeping a single row per CDR3 protein. Counted here are about 730,000 distinct CDR3 sequences, more than 40% occurring once; the ten biggest clones make up approximately 22%. The sample consisted of blood. Receptors originate from a woman aged 60 to 75 in good health.

This clonotype has more than one count but fewer than ten. This rearrangement joins TRBV7-2 to TRBJ2-4; TRBD1 agrees at 8 bases. The J segment lost 4 bases and the V segment lost 2 bases, leaving 4 bases of the junction unmatched. This CDR3 comprises 15 residues. Germline CDR1 is SGHTA and CDR2 is FQGNSA. The CDR3, as DNA: TGTGCCAGCAGCTTACAGGGGGCCCTTAAAAACATTCAGTACTTC. Translating gives CASSLQGALKNIQYF. The full variable domain, completed using reference TRBV7-2 and TRBJ2-4, is GAGVSQSPSNKVTEKGKDVELRCDPISGHTALYWYRQSLGQGLEFLIYFQGNSAPDKSGLPSDRFSAERTGGSVSTLTIQRTQQEDSAVYLCASSLQGALKNIQYFGAGTRLSVL.

This rearrangement joins TRBV12-3 or TRBV12-4 to TRBJ2-5; D gene ambiguous. The CDR3 runs to 17 residues. V was shortened by 3 bases and J by 5 bases, with 22 bases between the two germline ends. The CDR3 coding sequence is TGTGCCAGCAGTTTTGGTTCCCCCCCCGGTGGTGCGGAGACCCAGTACTTC. Its protein is CASSFGSPPGGAETQYF.

This clonotype turned up a few times. This rearrangement joins TRBV20-1 to TRBJ2-1, with 10 bases lining up with TRBD1. Unmatched junction bases numbered 5, after V lost 3 bases and J lost 9 bases. Germline loops: CDR1 DFQATT, CDR2 SNEGSKA (reference sequence). The CDR3 has 13 amino acids. The DNA for the CDR3 is TGCAGTGCTAGCGCGACAGGGGGCCCTGAGCAGTTCTTC. Protein: CSASATGGPEQFF.

This rearrangement joins TRBV20-1 to TRBJ2-1, with 8 bases matching TRBD1. V lost 5 bases and J lost 0; bases outside the gene matches: 12. CDR3 size: 17 residues. Germline assignment: CDR1 DFQATT and CDR2 SNEGSKA (reference sequence). The CDR3 region is CSAAGPGTGSSYNEQFF. CDR3 DNA sequence: TGCAGTGCTGCGGGTCCCGGGACAGGAAGCTCCTACAATGAGCAGTTCTTC.

V gene TRBV27 combines with J gene TRBJ1-5; D remains unclear. Germline assignment: CDR1 MNHEY and CDR2 SMNVEV (reference sequence). The V gene lost 2 bases and the J gene lost 4 bases, with 9 bases spanning the gap. CDR3 length: 14 amino acids. The CDR3 DNA reads as TGTGCCAGCAGTTTAGCCGGGCTAAATCAGCCCCAGCATTTT. It codes for CASSLAGLNQPQHF.

This clonotype was counted a few times. The gene calls are TRBV12-3 or TRBV12-4 and TRBJ1-1; 11 bases fit TRBD1. V was clipped by 6 bases and J by 6 bases; unmatched bases: 3. CDR3 size: 13 residues. The CDR3 here is CASRTGQGAEAFF. The CDR3 coding sequence is TGTGCCAGCAGGACGGGACAGGGGGCTGAAGCTTTCTTT.

A remark on this clonotype: One junction end disagrees with the germline gene, perhaps due to a read error. The rearrangement uses TRBV25-1 and TRBJ2-3; 8 bases align to TRBD2. Germline CDR1 and CDR2: MGHDK and SYGVNS. CDR3 size: 16 residues. This CDR3 reads CASSDPGGGQKDAQYF. The DNA for the CDR3 is TGTGCCAGCAGTGATCCGGGGGGGGGCCAAAAAGATGCGCAGTATTTT.

V usage is TRBV20-1 and J usage is TRBJ2-1; 7 positions match TRBD1. J was trimmed by 6 bases and V by 5 bases; bases with no gene match: 13. Germline V gene lookup returns CDR1 DFQATT and CDR2 SNEGSKA (reference sequence). This CDR3 is 15 amino acids long. The CDR3 spells CSAALGARGPNEQFF. CDR3 nucleotide sequence: TGCAGTGCTGCCCTAGGAGCGAGGGGGCCCAATGAGCAGTTCTTC.

The chain recombines TRBV12-3 or TRBV12-4 with TRBJ1-2, with no clear D. Deletions cut 5 bases from V and 10 bases from J, with 17 bases between. The CDR3 is 13 residues long. The CDR3 sequence: CASSRTQADDYTF. The CDR3 nucleotides are TGTGCCAGCAGTCGGACCCAGGCGGATGACTACACCTTC.

This clonotype showed up just a few times. The chain is built from TRBV6-5 and TRBJ1-1, with a tentative D call TRBD1 (5 bases). The germline V gene encodes CDR1 MNHEY and CDR2 SVGAGI. Trimming cost V 6 bases and J 4 bases, with 18 bases left between them. The CDR3 loop spans 15 amino acids. The CDR3 region is CASRHGGAWVTEAFF. DNA for the CDR3: TGTGCCAGCAGACACGGCGGGGCCTGGGTCACTGAAGCTTTCTTT.

This clonotype turned up a few times. The chain recombines TRBV29-1 with TRBJ1-5, with a possible D match to TRBD1 (6 bases). The CDR3 runs to 16 residues. V shed 6 bases and J shed 1 base, with 19 bases lying between them. CDR1 is SQVTM, CDR2 ANQGSEA, per germline. CDR3 coding DNA: TGCAGCGTCCCCGCTGGGGGGGGCATGAGCAATCAGCCCCAGCATTTT. Translated: CSVPAGGGMSNQPQHF.

This clonotype was found many times. The rearrangement links TRBV20-1 to TRBJ2-7, with 10 bases matching TRBD1. J gave up 4 bases and V 4 bases, and 1 base lay outside the gene matches. This CDR3 region has 12 residues. Germline V lookup: CDR1 DFQATT, CDR2 SNEGSKA (reference sequence). Here the CDR3 reads CSATGQGYEQYF. The CDR3 bases are TGCAGTGCTACGGGACAGGGGTACGAGCAGTACTTC.

The chain uses TRBV5-1 and TRBJ2-6, with 7 bases identical to TRBD1. CDR3 length equals 17 residues. Germline V gene lookup returns CDR1 SGHRS and CDR2 YFSETQ. The V gene end was trimmed by 10 bases and the J gene end by 0 bases; junction bases not matched to a gene: 13. Written as DNA, the CDR3 is TGCGCCGGCACCAGACAGGGTACCAGCTCTGGGGCCAACGTCCTGACTTTC. Residues: CAGTRQGTSSGANVLTF. The variable domain in full, with the rest retrieved from reference TRBV5-1 and TRBJ2-6, is KAGVTQTPRYLIKTRGQQVTLSCSPISGHRSVSWYQQTPGQGLQFLFEYFSETQRNKGNFPGRFSGRQFSNSRSEMNVSTLELGDSALYLCAGTRQGTSSGANVLTFGAGSRLTVL.

This clonotype was seen a handful of times. V gene TRBV7-3 combines with J gene TRBJ1-1; TRBD1 is a possible D gene (6 bases). Deletions cut 4 bases from V and 8 bases from J, with 20 bases between. The CDR3 sequence is 15 residues long. CDR1 is SGHTA, CDR2 FQGTGA, per germline. CDR3 nucleotides: TGTGCCAGCAGCTCAACCGGGACATTGCCCCAAGAAGCTTTCTTT. Amino acid sequence: CASSSTGTLPQEAFF.

The chain uses TRBV7-2 and TRBJ1-5, with 9 bases lining up with TRBD1. CDR1 is SGHTA, CDR2 FQGNSA, per germline. V trimming: 1 base; J trimming: 4 bases; junction bases outside the gene matches: 5. This CDR3 comprises 16 residues. The CDR3 region is CASSLVETGGNQPQHF. CDR3 nucleotide sequence: TGTGCCAGCAGCTTAGTCGAGACAGGGGGGAATCAGCCCCAGCATTTT.

The J gene is TRBJ2-7, the V gene TRBV6-1; 7 nucleotides match TRBD2. Germline assignment: CDR1 MNHNS and CDR2 SASEGT. The CDR3 is 13 residues long. As DNA, the CDR3 is TGTTCGGCGGAGCGGGGTAGAGCCTACGAGCAGTACTTC. Its protein product is CSAERGRAYEQYF.

Concerning this clonotype itself: A much larger clone sits a single nucleotide away, making a read error possible. The chain links TRBV7-9 to TRBJ2-6; D may correspond to TRBD1 or TRBD2 (5 bases each). CDR1 is SEHNR and CDR2 is FQNEAQ in the germline V gene (reference sequence). The CDR3 runs to 15 residues. CDR3 in amino acids: CASSLWGFGADVLTF. The CDR3 nucleotides are TGTGCCAGCAGCTTGTGGGGGTTTGGGGCCGACGTCCTGACTTTC.

The sample holds a few counts of this clonotype. The chain joins TRBV6-1 to TRBJ2-6; 7 nucleotides agree with TRBD2. V lost 11 bases and J lost 2; bases outside the gene matches: 12. The germline CDR1 and CDR2 sequences are MNHNS and SASEGT. The CDR3 extends over 16 amino acids. The CDR3 DNA reads TGTGCCTCGATACCCTCGGGGGGACCTGGGGCCAACGTCCTGACTTTC. Translation gives CASIPSGGPGANVLTF.

This clonotype was observed a few times. The chain is built from TRBV7-6 and TRBJ2-4; tentative D call: TRBD1 (6 bases). The last part of the DNA fits TRBJ2-7 better; the J call may be wrong. The CDR3 extends over 13 amino acids. Germline CDR1 SGHVS, CDR2 FNYEAQ. The CDR3: CASSLEQGSEQYF. The CDR3 DNA sequence: TGTGCCAGCAGCCTCGAACAGGGTTCCGAGCAGTACTTC.

This chain joins TRBV20-1 and TRBJ1-1, with 7 bases identical to TRBD1. The CDR3 runs to 15 residues. From germline, CDR1 is DFQATT and CDR2 SNEGSKA (reference sequence). The chain's CDR3 is CRVEDRRSMNTEAFF. Here the CDR3 DNA reads TGCAGAGTTGAGGACAGGCGATCCATGAACACTGAAGCTTTCTTT.

The chain employs TRBV7-2 and TRBJ1-2, with D tentatively TRBD1 (6 bases). This CDR3 has 14 amino acids. Between the trimmed V and J ends, which lost 6 bases and 5 bases, there was a span of 16 bases. The germline CDR1 and CDR2 sequences are SGHTA and FQGNSA. CDR3 bases: TGTGCCAGCAGGACAACAGGGTTAAGTTATGGCTACACCTTC. This encodes CASRTTGLSYGYTF.

This rearrangement joins TRBV27 to TRBJ2-1, with TRBD1 matching over 7 bases. V lost 3 bases, J lost 6 bases, and 8 bases stayed unmatched. Germline CDR1 MNHEY, CDR2 SMNVEV (reference sequence). The length of the CDR3 is 15 residues. The CDR3 bases are TGTGCCAGCAGTTTTAGGGACAGTAGGACCAATGAGCAGTTCTTC. It translates to CASSFRDSRTNEQFF.

In this sample, this clonotype turned up a few times. The chain couples TRBV20-1 to TRBJ2-4, with unresolved D. Near its end, the DNA agrees better with TRBJ2-5, so the J call may be wrong. Looked up from germline, CDR1 is DFQATT and CDR2 is SNEGSKA (reference sequence). The CDR3 length is 12 residues. The CDR3 sequence: CSARGQVETQYF. Here the CDR3 DNA reads TGCAGTGCTAGAGGGCAGGTCGAGACCCAGTACTTC.

The chain couples TRBV7-9 to TRBJ2-3; D is unclear. Germline lookup yields CDR1 SEHNR and CDR2 FQNEAQ (reference sequence). The CDR3 covers 13 residues. The V and J ends lost 1 base and 8 bases respectively, with 10 bases between them. In DNA, the CDR3 is TGTGCCAGCAGCTTAGACGGACGAGGTACGCAGTATTTT. This sequence encodes CASSLDGRGTQYF. The variable domain in full, completed from reference TRBV7-9 and TRBJ2-3, reads DTGVSQNPRHKITKRGQNVTFRCDPISEHNRLYWYRQTLGQGPEFLTYFQNEAQLEKSRLLSDRFSAERPKGSFSTLEIQRTEQGDSAMYLCASSLDGRGTQYFGPGTRLTVL.

V gene TRBV18 combines with J gene TRBJ2-5; 7 nucleotides agree with TRBD1. The better agreement between TRBJ2-7 and the DNA end casts doubt on the J call. CDR1 and CDR2 from the germline V gene are KGHSH and LQKENI. The CDR3 spans 15 residues. In DNA, the CDR3 is TGTGCCAGCTCACCATTGTTACAGGGGATCTACGAGCAGTACTTC. The encoded protein is CASSPLLQGIYEQYF.

This chain joins TRBV5-1 and TRBJ2-3; 11 nucleotides agree with TRBD2. Germline-derived CDR1 and CDR2 are SGHRS and YFSETQ. Germline trimming cut 4 bases from V and 3 bases from J; bases unmatched to any gene: 13. The CDR3 is 18 amino acids. The CDR3 DNA reads TGCGCCAGCAGCGCCATCCCAACTAGCGGGAGTAGAACAGATACGCAGTATTTT. Protein sequence: CASSAIPTSGSRTDTQYF.

The gene calls are TRBV6-5 and TRBJ1-1, with D unclear. The germline V gene encodes CDR1 MNHEY and CDR2 SVGAGI. The CDR3 has 13 amino acids. With 2 bases removed from V and 1 base from J, the gap between germline ends came to 5 bases. This CDR3 reads CASSYAGNTEAFF. In DNA form, the CDR3 reads TGTGCCAGCAGTTACGCGGGGAACACTGAAGCTTTCTTT.